One T cell receptor (beta chain) is described in this entry. Antigen specificity is unknown. Profiling relied on immunoSEQ multiplex PCR, and the TCRdb table lists in-frame clones only, not all of them. The repertoire has approximately 70,000 clones, approximately 86% of them found once; the top ten carry approximately 1.3%. This sample stems from a study of OX40 agonist ivuxolimab in advanced cancers. Overall study context: Partial responses were achieved by three patients, one with hepatocellular carcinoma and two with cutaneous melanoma. Findings and caveats of the study: CD8+ T cells averaged more expanded clones than CD4+.

Systemic immunosuppression or autoimmune disease history was grounds to exclude patients. The ends were cut back, 2 bases at V and 0 bases at J, with 7 bases in the middle. The CDR3 is made up of 14 amino acids. CDR1 is SGHAT and CDR2 is FQNNGV in the germline V gene. The TCR sequence derives from an adult with an advanced solid tumor such as melanoma, head and neck, liver or kidney cancer. The sequences come from CD4+ or CD8+ T cells sorted from blood, collected in a trial of the OX40 agonist ivuxolimab. The rearrangement joins TRBV11-2 to TRBJ2-5, with D maybe TRBD2 (6 bases). As DNA, the CDR3 is TGTGCCAGCAGCTTAAGACTAGACCAAGAGACCCAGTACTTC. Translated, it gives CASSLRLDQETQYF.